This TCR beta chain emerged from a study of regulatory T cells in long-lasting Graves disease. Researchers made TCR beta libraries by using iRepertoire HTBI primers and running Arm-PCR on CDR3 regions. MiXCR, applied by TCRdb to the multiplex PCR reads, yields one record per CDR3 protein. Of approximately 400,000 distinct CDR3 sequences listed, roughly a sixth are singletons. Time point: newly diagnosed GD, antithyroid drugs for less than 3 months. From RNA extracted from PBMCs, the TCR library was made. Under American Thyroid Association guidelines, Graves' disease was diagnosed. An endocrinology unit in Xi'an, China, supplied the patients. EDTA tubes received approximately 10 milliliters of drawn peripheral blood. Germline V gives CDR1 ENHRY, CDR2 SYGVKD. This CDR3 is built from 16 residues. The J segment lost 5 bases and the V segment lost 6 bases, leaving 8 bases of the junction unmatched.

The sequence derives from a female donor with Graves disease. The chain combines TRBV10-3 with TRBJ2-2; TRBD1 matches at 11 bases. The sample was peripheral blood mononuclear cells (PBMCs), taken at new diagnosis, from a patient treated with antithyroid drugs. The CDR3 DNA reads as TGTGCCATCAGCTTAACCGGGACAGGGGGGACCGGGGAGCTGTTTTTT. It yields the protein CAISLTGTGGTGELFF.